Listed below are T cell receptor beta chains from one sample, sequenced in a study of shared clonotypes between healthy human individuals. Assay used: immunoSEQ multiplex PCR; TCRdb lists only in-frame clones, some missing. Of around 2.1 million clones detected, 85% to 95% appear once; the ten largest clones hold roughly 1.8%. Material: naive CD8+ T cells from PBMCs. These receptor sequences come from a man aged 18 to 30 in good health. Some clones in this sample may be carry-over from other donors' samples. Each CDR3 is given with its conserved first and last residue. The order of the fields is J gene, clone size, V gene, D gene, CDR3 protein, CDR3 DNA. The D gene is left open where the match is weak. Clone sizes are given selectively: once, few, many, or a class where the clone is expanded.

j_call: TRBJ2-5
clone_size: .
v_call: TRBV7-9
d_call: TRBD2
cdr3_aa: CASSIGTTQETQYF
cdr3_nt: TGTGCCAGCAGCATCGGGACTACACAAGAGACCCAGTACTTC

j_call: TRBJ2-5
clone_size: .
v_call: TRBV27
d_call: .
cdr3_aa: CASSQSGPVEETQYF
cdr3_nt: TGTGCCAGCAGTCAGTCCGGGCCCGTGGAGGAGACCCAGTACTTC

j_call: TRBJ2-7
clone_size: .
v_call: TRBV5-1
d_call: .
cdr3_aa: CASSQDRGYYEQYF
cdr3_nt: TGCGCCAGCAGCCAGGACCGGGGATACTACGAGCAGTACTTC

j_call: TRBJ2-3
clone_size: .
v_call: TRBV28
d_call: TRBD2
cdr3_aa: CASSNGIAGETQDTQYF
cdr3_nt: TGTGCCAGCAGCAACGGGATAGCGGGAGAGACACAAGATACGCAGTATTTT

j_call: TRBJ2-1
clone_size: .
v_call: TRBV18
d_call: .
cdr3_aa: CASSPPVRDGPYNEQFF
cdr3_nt: TGTGCCAGCTCACCCCCCGTCAGGGACGGCCCATACAATGAGCAGTTCTTC

j_call: TRBJ1-1
clone_size: .
v_call: TRBV4-1
d_call: .
cdr3_aa: CASSQGVWGSENTEAFF
cdr3_nt: TGCGCCAGCAGCCAAGGGGTTTGGGGTTCTGAGAACACTGAAGCTTTCTTT

j_call: TRBJ2-1
clone_size: .
v_call: TRBV15
d_call: TRBD2
cdr3_aa: CATSSPLAGAYNEQFF
cdr3_nt: TGTGCCACCAGCAGCCCCTTAGCGGGAGCGTACAATGAGCAGTTCTTC

j_call: TRBJ2-1
clone_size: .
v_call: TRBV10-3
d_call: TRBD2
cdr3_aa: CAISEASGERPYNEQFF
cdr3_nt: TGTGCCATCAGTGAGGCTAGCGGGGAAAGGCCCTACAATGAGCAGTTCTTC

j_call: TRBJ2-1
clone_size: .
v_call: TRBV7-6
d_call: .
cdr3_aa: CASSPGLEGESYNEQFF
cdr3_nt: TGTGCCAGCAGCCCAGGCCTAGAGGGAGAATCTTACAATGAGCAGTTCTTC

j_call: TRBJ2-5
clone_size: .
v_call: TRBV2
d_call: .
cdr3_aa: CASSDRGWQETQYF
cdr3_nt: TGTGCCAGCAGTGACAGGGGCTGGCAAGAGACCCAGTACTTC

j_call: TRBJ2-1
clone_size: .
v_call: TRBV19
d_call: .
cdr3_aa: CASSVDSGLGSYNEQFF
cdr3_nt: TGTGCCAGTAGTGTGGATTCGGGACTCGGATCCTACAATGAGCAGTTCTTC

j_call: TRBJ2-2
clone_size: .
v_call: TRBV7-3
d_call: .
cdr3_aa: CASSMLGGTAVGTGELFF
cdr3_nt: TGTGCCAGCAGCATGTTAGGAGGGACAGCGGTGGGGACCGGGGAGCTGTTTTTT

j_call: TRBJ1-4
clone_size: .
v_call: TRBV2
d_call: .
cdr3_aa: CASSEGGARGEKLFF
cdr3_nt: TGTGCCAGCAGTGAAGGGGGGGCCAGAGGCGAAAAACTGTTTTTT

j_call: TRBJ2-3
clone_size: .
v_call: TRBV6-1
d_call: .
cdr3_aa: CATRLFYDTQYF
cdr3_nt: TGTGCCACCCGTCTTTTTTACGATACGCAGTATTTT

j_call: TRBJ2-3
clone_size: .
v_call: TRBV27
d_call: .
cdr3_aa: CASSFLATSTDTQYF
cdr3_nt: TGTGCCAGCAGTTTCTTAGCGACGAGCACAGATACGCAGTATTTT

j_call: TRBJ2-1
clone_size: .
v_call: TRBV28
d_call: TRBD1
cdr3_aa: CASSIGTVNEQFF
cdr3_nt: TGTGCCAGCAGTATCGGGACAGTCAATGAGCAGTTCTTC

j_call: TRBJ2-5
clone_size: .
v_call: TRBV28
d_call: TRBD2
cdr3_aa: CASSLYTSGGEETQYF
cdr3_nt: TGTGCCAGCAGTTTATATACTAGCGGGGGGGAAGAGACCCAGTACTTC

j_call: TRBJ2-7
clone_size: .
v_call: TRBV4-1
d_call: .
cdr3_aa: CASSQDIIGRRGYEQYF
cdr3_nt: TGCGCCAGCAGCCAAGATATAATAGGCCGGAGGGGCTACGAGCAGTACTTC

j_call: TRBJ2-7
clone_size: .
v_call: TRBV7-9
d_call: .
cdr3_aa: CASRPASSYEQYF
cdr3_nt: TGTGCCAGCAGGCCGGCTAGCTCCTACGAGCAGTACTTC

j_call: TRBJ1-1
clone_size: .
v_call: TRBV11-2
d_call: .
cdr3_aa: CASSLAPIEAFF
cdr3_nt: TGTGCCAGCAGCTTAGCCCCCATTGAAGCTTTCTTT

j_call: TRBJ1-3
clone_size: .
v_call: TRBV28
d_call: TRBD1
cdr3_aa: CASRGIAGGSGNTIYF
cdr3_nt: TGTGCCAGCAGGGGCATAGCAGGGGGATCGGGAAACACCATATATTTT

j_call: TRBJ1-2
clone_size: .
v_call: TRBV25-1
d_call: .
cdr3_aa: CASRERGRMDGYTF
cdr3_nt: TGTGCCAGCAGAGAACGAGGGAGAATGGATGGCTACACCTTC

j_call: TRBJ1-1
clone_size: .
v_call: TRBV7-8
d_call: .
cdr3_aa: CASSLVAGDTEAFF
cdr3_nt: TGTGCCAGCAGCTTAGTAGCTGGGGACACTGAAGCTTTCTTT

j_call: TRBJ1-5
clone_size: .
v_call: TRBV6-5
d_call: .
cdr3_aa: CASRPSWGGNQPQHF
cdr3_nt: TGTGCCAGCAGGCCCTCCTGGGGGGGCAATCAGCCCCAGCATTTT

j_call: TRBJ2-3
clone_size: .
v_call: TRBV13
d_call: .
cdr3_aa: CASSSRTAPTDTQYF
cdr3_nt: TGTGCCAGCAGCTCCCGGACCGCGCCCACAGATACGCAGTATTTT

j_call: TRBJ1-3
clone_size: once
v_call: TRBV13
d_call: .
cdr3_aa: CASSLTGGADTIYF
cdr3_nt: TGTGCCAGCAGCTTAACGGGAGGGGCTGACACCATATATTTT

j_call: TRBJ2-7
clone_size: .
v_call: TRBV27
d_call: TRBD1
cdr3_aa: CASTGTGTSYEQYF
cdr3_nt: TGTGCCAGCACTGGGACAGGGACCTCCTACGAGCAGTACTTC

j_call: TRBJ2-7
clone_size: .
v_call: TRBV23-1
d_call: .
cdr3_aa: CASSQSSQSYEQYF
cdr3_nt: TGCGCCAGCAGTCAATCGTCACAGAGTTACGAGCAGTACTTC

j_call: TRBJ2-3
clone_size: .
v_call: TRBV5-6
d_call: .
cdr3_aa: CASSLLARTTDTQYF
cdr3_nt: TGTGCCAGCAGCTTGCTTGCTCGCACCACAGATACGCAGTATTTT

j_call: TRBJ2-2
clone_size: .
v_call: TRBV5-6
d_call: TRBD2
cdr3_aa: CASSLLVPPLAGSTGELFF
cdr3_nt: TGTGCCAGCAGCTTGTTGGTTCCGCCGCTAGCGGGAAGCACCGGGGAGCTGTTTTTT

j_call: TRBJ1-6
clone_size: .
v_call: TRBV30
d_call: .
cdr3_aa: CAWSVHLASPLHF
cdr3_nt: TGTGCCTGGAGTGTACACCTGGCTTCACCCCTCCACTTT

j_call: TRBJ1-2
clone_size: once
v_call: TRBV12-1
d_call: .
cdr3_aa: CASSQAERNYGYTF
cdr3_nt: TGTGCCAGCAGCCAAGCCGAAAGGAACTATGGCTACACCTTC

j_call: TRBJ2-3
clone_size: once
v_call: TRBV9
d_call: .
cdr3_aa: CASSVGLTGTDTQYF
cdr3_nt: TGTGCCAGCAGCGTTGGACTGACTGGCACAGATACGCAGTATTTT

j_call: TRBJ1-5
clone_size: once
v_call: TRBV4-3
d_call: .
cdr3_aa: CASSQDRDAQPQHF
cdr3_nt: TGCGCCAGCAGCCAAGATAGGGATGCGCAGCCCCAGCATTTT

j_call: TRBJ1-1
clone_size: .
v_call: TRBV19
d_call: .
cdr3_aa: CASKIRGAQTEAFF
cdr3_nt: TGTGCCAGTAAAATACGGGGGGCGCAGACTGAAGCTTTCTTT

j_call: TRBJ1-4
clone_size: .
v_call: TRBV27
d_call: TRBD1
cdr3_aa: CASSLRGQFINEKLFF
cdr3_nt: TGTGCCAGCAGTTTAAGGGGGCAGTTTATTAATGAAAAACTGTTTTTT

j_call: TRBJ1-4
clone_size: .
v_call: TRBV6-1
d_call: .
cdr3_aa: CASNGGTSGEKLFF
cdr3_nt: TGTGCCAGCAACGGGGGGACTTCAGGGGAAAAACTGTTTTTT

j_call: TRBJ1-4
clone_size: once
v_call: TRBV6-1
d_call: .
cdr3_aa: CASSEWSGEKLFF
cdr3_nt: TGTGCCAGCAGTGAATGGTCAGGGGAAAAACTGTTTTTT

j_call: TRBJ2-3
clone_size: .
v_call: TRBV5-1
d_call: TRBD1
cdr3_aa: CASSLEGQSTDTQYF
cdr3_nt: TGCGCCAGCAGCTTGGAGGGACAGAGCACAGATACGCAGTATTTT

j_call: TRBJ2-7
clone_size: .
v_call: TRBV7-9
d_call: .
cdr3_aa: CASSRGLKNEQYF
cdr3_nt: TGTGCCAGCAGCAGAGGACTCAAGAACGAGCAGTACTTC

j_call: TRBJ2-1
clone_size: .
v_call: TRBV28
d_call: .
cdr3_aa: CASSFNLVSYNEQFF
cdr3_nt: TGTGCCAGCAGTTTTAATCTCGTATCCTACAATGAGCAGTTCTTC

j_call: TRBJ1-4
clone_size: few
v_call: TRBV29-1
d_call: TRBD1
cdr3_aa: CSVHRGEKLFF
cdr3_nt: TGCAGCGTTCACAGGGGGGAAAAACTGTTTTTT

j_call: TRBJ2-1
clone_size: .
v_call: TRBV27
d_call: .
cdr3_aa: CASSLTYYNEQFF
cdr3_nt: TGTGCCAGCAGTTTGACTTACTACAATGAGCAGTTCTTC

j_call: TRBJ2-7
clone_size: once
v_call: TRBV27
d_call: TRBD1
cdr3_aa: CASSLRPGQGAYEQYF
cdr3_nt: TGTGCCAGCAGTTTACGTCCGGGACAGGGTGCCTACGAGCAGTACTTC

j_call: TRBJ1-2
clone_size: .
v_call: TRBV9
d_call: .
cdr3_aa: CASSAKDGHYGYTF
cdr3_nt: TGTGCCAGCAGCGCCAAGGACGGACACTATGGCTACACCTTC